Sequencing of this T cell receptor (beta chain) was carried out in a study of T cells after yellow fever vaccination. TCRdb used MiXCR to reprocess the 5' RACE reads, holding one entry per CDR3 protein. The sample has some 48,000 distinct CDR3 sequences; around 6.4% are singletons. This clonotype was counted many times. The sample in question was PBMCs, either bulk or a sorted T-cell subset (CD4+, CD8+, memory, or dextramer-sorted; not recorded which), obtained 45 days after the yellow fever booster vaccination. The receptor comes from a man aged 25 to 40 who received the YFV17D yellow fever vaccine.

Written as DNA, the CDR3 is TGTGCCAGCAGCCCGCGGGCCCCCTACGAGCAGTACTTC. It encodes CASSPRAPYEQYF. The chain recombines TRBV7-2 with TRBJ2-7, with D possibly TRBD2 on 5 matching bases. Germline loops: CDR1 SGHTA, CDR2 FQGNSA. Between the trimmed V and J ends, which lost 5 bases and 2 bases, there was a span of 10 bases. This CDR3 has 13 residues.